This TCR beta chain came from a study of OX40 agonist ivuxolimab in advanced cancers. Points on this clone: Antigen unknown.

Patients with a history of autoimmune disease or on systemic immunosuppression were excluded. Study outcomes and limitations: CD4+ T cells averaged fewer expanded clones than CD8+ T cells.

Data came from immunoSEQ multiplex PCR; TCRdb stores just in-frame clones and leaves some out. The repertoire includes 35,000 or so clones, approximately 80% of them detected once, and roughly 20% sits in the top ten. This CDR3 comprises 15 residues. CDR1 is MDHEN, CDR2 SYDVKM, per germline. V lost 8 bases and J lost 3; bases outside the gene matches: 9. The material sequenced was CD4+ or CD8+ T cells sorted from blood, taken in a trial of the OX40 agonist ivuxolimab. The gene calls are TRBV28 and TRBJ1-1; 10 bases agree with TRBD1. The origin of this receptor is an adult with an advanced solid tumor such as melanoma, head and neck, liver or kidney cancer. The DNA for the CDR3 is TGTGCCAGCCGGGGACAGGGGACATGGGACACTGAAGCTTTCTTT. It encodes CASRGQGTWDTEAFF.